These 10 T cell receptor beta chains were sequenced from one sample in a study of shared clonotypes between healthy human individuals. Assay used: immunoSEQ multiplex PCR; TCRdb lists only in-frame clones, some missing. The repertoire holds almost 700,000 clones, with 90% to 95% as singletons. CD8 cells classed as naive were CD45RO-negative and positively selected for CCR7, excluding terminally differentiated effector memory CD45RA+ cells. Sequenced input: naive CD8+ T cells sorted from blood. The origin of the receptors is a young man in good health.

On this clone itself: One junction end does not reproduce the germline sequence, and a read error may be involved. The chain couples TRBV2 to TRBJ2-7; the D is unclear. The germline V gene has CDR1 SNHLY and CDR2 FYNNEI. The CDR3 consists of 15 residues. CDR3 sequence reads: CASSEGRSLFYEQYF. In nucleotides, the CDR3 is TGTGCCAGCAGCGAAGGTCGGTCCCTCTTCTACGAGCAGTACTTC.

The gene calls are TRBV6-1 and TRBJ2-7; 7 nucleotides line up with TRBD2. After removal of 1 base from V and 4 bases from J, the junction contained 4 bases not matched to a gene. CDR1 MNHNS and CDR2 SASEGT come from the germline V gene. This CDR3 region has 14 residues. CDR3 sequence (DNA): TGTGCCAGCAGTGAAGGGGGGGAGGGGTACGAGCAGTACTTC. Its translation: CASSEGGEGYEQYF.

V is TRBV27 and J is TRBJ1-2; a weak D match, TRBD1 (5 bases). The germline CDR1 and CDR2 sequences are MNHEY and SMNVEV (reference sequence). CDR3 length: 14 amino acids. Trimming pared 10 bases from V and 7 bases from J, leaving 22 bases between. Here the CDR3 reads CATKDAGSMGGYTF. CDR3 sequence (DNA): TGTGCCACCAAGGACGCAGGGAGCATGGGTGGCTACACCTTC.

J is TRBJ2-7 and V is TRBV5-6; D may be TRBD2 (5 bases). The ends were cut back, 3 bases at V and 3 bases at J, with 16 bases in the middle. Germline values: CDR1 SGHDT, CDR2 YYEEEE. The CDR3 is 15 amino acids. CDR3 sequence reads: CASSSVGSVNYEQYF. The CDR3 DNA reads as TGTGCCAGCAGCTCCGTGGGTAGCGTTAACTACGAGCAGTACTTC.

As concerns this clone: Other nucleotide sequences in the sample specify the same CDR3. The chain recombines TRBV4-1 with TRBJ2-7; no firm D call. V gave up 3 bases and J gave up 1 base, with 7 bases separating them. Germline V gene data show CDR1 as MGHRA and CDR2 as YSYEKL. CDR3 length: 13 residues. The DNA of the CDR3 is TGCGCCAGCAGCCAGACTGAGTCCTACGAGCAGTACTTC. This codes for CASSQTESYEQYF.

This clone was detected only once. The chain recombines TRBV11-3 with TRBJ2-7; a possible D gene is TRBD2 (6 bases). Germline CDR1 SGHNT, CDR2 YENEEA. Trimming removed 5 bases at V and 6 bases at J, with 20 bases between. This CDR3 is 15 amino acids long. This CDR3 reads CASSHYFHGGGEQYF. In DNA, the CDR3 is TGTGCCAGCAGCCACTACTTCCACGGGGGAGGCGAGCAGTACTTC. Based on the CDR3 plus reference TRBV11-3 and TRBJ2-7, the full variable domain is EAGVVQSPRYKIIEKKQPVAFWCNPISGHNTLYWYLQNLGQGPELLIRYENEEAVDDSQLPKDRFSAERLKGVDSTLKIQPAELGDSAVYLCASSHYFHGGGEQYFGPGTRLTVT.

The gene calls are TRBV5-5 and TRBJ1-2, with D possibly being TRBD1 (5 bases). V dropped 5 bases and J dropped 2 bases, with 16 bases sitting between them. Germline V CDR1 and CDR2: SGHKS, YYEKEE (reference sequence). This CDR3 has 15 residues. CDR3 DNA: TGTGCCAGCAGTCGGTCCGGGACCTCGAACTATGGCTACACCTTC. This gives the protein CASSRSGTSNYGYTF.

The chain has TRBV27 and TRBJ2-5; 7 nucleotides align to TRBD1. This CDR3 is built from 13 residues. After removal of 3 bases from V and 7 bases from J, the junction contained 5 bases not matched to a gene. CDR1 is MNHEY, CDR2 SMNVEV, per germline (reference sequence). The CDR3 is CASSFGQGVTQYF. The DNA of the CDR3 is TGTGCCAGCAGTTTTGGTCAGGGGGTGACCCAGTACTTC.

The gene calls are TRBV6-1 and TRBJ1-5; a weak D match, TRBD1 (6 bases). The V end was cut by 6 bases, the J end by 1 base, with 7 bases between. Germline CDR1 is MNHNS and CDR2 is SASEGT. The CDR3 totals 13 residues. The CDR3 protein is CASSRGSNQPQHF. CDR3 DNA: TGTGCCAGCAGCAGGGGAAGCAATCAGCCCCAGCATTTT.

The J gene is TRBJ2-5, the V gene TRBV6-1; D ambiguous. The CDR3 has 14 residues. Trimming removed 3 bases at V and 0 bases at J, with 8 bases between. Germline loops: CDR1 MNHNS, CDR2 SASEGT. The CDR3, as DNA: TGTGCCAGCAGTGATAGGGCCAACCAAGAGACCCAGTACTTC. Translating it yields CASSDRANQETQYF.